This TCR beta chain was captured by sequencing in a study of PD-L1 blockade in urothelial cancer. Study summary: At some point between 2014 and 2016 therapy began: atezolizumab 1,200 mg intravenously every 3 weeks.

This table comes from immunoSEQ multiplex PCR, and its TCRdb copy is limited to in-frame clones, with some not included. The sample consists of tens of thousands of clones, 90% of them appearing once. Time point: pretreatment peripheral blood. The material sequenced was PBMCs, taken around atezolizumab (anti-PD-L1) treatment. The sequence was obtained from a man between 65 and 85 years old with urothelial cancer.

CDR3 nucleotide sequence: TGCAGCGTGACCGGGACTAGCGGGCGCAGCACAGATACGCAGTATTTT. This translates into CSVTGTSGRSTDTQYF. This chain uses TRBV29-1 with TRBJ2-3; 12 nucleotides agree with TRBD2. The CDR3 length is 16 residues. The germline CDR1 and CDR2 sequences are SQVTM and ANQGSEA. With V trimmed by 6 bases and J by 0 bases, 7 bases remained unmatched.